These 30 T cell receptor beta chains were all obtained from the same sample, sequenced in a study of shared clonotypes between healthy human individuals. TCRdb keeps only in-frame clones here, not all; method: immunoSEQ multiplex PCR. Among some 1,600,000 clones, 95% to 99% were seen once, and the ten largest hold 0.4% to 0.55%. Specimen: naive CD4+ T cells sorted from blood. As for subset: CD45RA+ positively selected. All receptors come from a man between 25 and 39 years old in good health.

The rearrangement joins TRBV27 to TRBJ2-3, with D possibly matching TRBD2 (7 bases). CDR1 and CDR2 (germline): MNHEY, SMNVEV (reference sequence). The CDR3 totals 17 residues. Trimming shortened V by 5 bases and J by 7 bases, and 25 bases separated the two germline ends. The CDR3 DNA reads TGTGCCAGCAGTCCCCGGACGGGGGGCCCGTATGAAAATACGCAGTATTTT. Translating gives CASSPRTGGPYENTQYF.

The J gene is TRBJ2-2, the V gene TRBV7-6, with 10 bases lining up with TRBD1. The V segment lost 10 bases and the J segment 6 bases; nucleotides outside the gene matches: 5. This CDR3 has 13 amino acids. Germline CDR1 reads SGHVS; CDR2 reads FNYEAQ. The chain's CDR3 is CATGTGASGELFF. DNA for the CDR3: TGTGCCACCGGGACAGGGGCCTCCGGGGAGCTGTTTTTT. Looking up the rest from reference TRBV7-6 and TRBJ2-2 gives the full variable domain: GAGVSQSPRYKVTKRGQDVALRCDPISGHVSLYWYRQALGQGPEFLTYFNYEAQQDKSGLPNDRFSAERPEGSISTLTIQRTEQRDSAMYRCATGTGASGELFFGEGSRLTVL.

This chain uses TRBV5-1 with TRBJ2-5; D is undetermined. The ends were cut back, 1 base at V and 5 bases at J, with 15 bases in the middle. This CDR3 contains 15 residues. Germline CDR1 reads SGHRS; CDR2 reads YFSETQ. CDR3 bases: TGCGCCAGCAGCTTGTGGTACGACCCTGAGGAGACCCAGTACTTC. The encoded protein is CASSLWYDPEETQYF.

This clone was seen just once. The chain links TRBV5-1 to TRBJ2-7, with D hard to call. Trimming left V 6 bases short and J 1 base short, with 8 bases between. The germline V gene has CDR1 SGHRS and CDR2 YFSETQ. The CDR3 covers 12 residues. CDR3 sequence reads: CASTVDSYEQYF. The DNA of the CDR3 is TGCGCCAGCACTGTGGATTCCTACGAGCAGTACTTC.

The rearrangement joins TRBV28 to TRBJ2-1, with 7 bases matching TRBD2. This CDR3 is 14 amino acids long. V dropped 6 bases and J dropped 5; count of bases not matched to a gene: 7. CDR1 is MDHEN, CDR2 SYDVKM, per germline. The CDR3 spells CASRFGLVDNEQFF. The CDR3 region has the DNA TGTGCCAGCAGATTCGGACTAGTTGACAATGAGCAGTTCTTC.

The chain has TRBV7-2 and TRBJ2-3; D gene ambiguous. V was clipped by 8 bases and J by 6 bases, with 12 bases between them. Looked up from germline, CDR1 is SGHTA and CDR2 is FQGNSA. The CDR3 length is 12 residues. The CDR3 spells CASGRNTDTQYF. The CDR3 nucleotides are TGTGCCAGCGGAAGGAACACCGATACGCAGTATTTT.

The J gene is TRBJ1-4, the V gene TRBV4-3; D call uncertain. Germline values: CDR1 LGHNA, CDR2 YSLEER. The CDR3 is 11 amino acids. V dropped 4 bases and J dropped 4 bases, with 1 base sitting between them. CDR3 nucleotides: TGCGCCAGCAGCCTTAATGAAAAACTGTTTTTT. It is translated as CASSLNEKLFF.

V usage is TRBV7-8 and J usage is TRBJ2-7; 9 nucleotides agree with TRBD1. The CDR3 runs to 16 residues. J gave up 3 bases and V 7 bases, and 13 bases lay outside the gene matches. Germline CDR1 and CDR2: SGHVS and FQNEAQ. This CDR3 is CASTPRIPGQGYEQYF. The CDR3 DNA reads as TGTGCCAGCACTCCGAGAATTCCGGGACAGGGCTACGAGCAGTACTTC.

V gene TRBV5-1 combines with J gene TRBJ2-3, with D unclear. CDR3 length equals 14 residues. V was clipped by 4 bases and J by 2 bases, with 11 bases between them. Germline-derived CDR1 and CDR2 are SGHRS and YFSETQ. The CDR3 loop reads CASSQEKITDTQYF. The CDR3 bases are TGCGCCAGCAGCCAAGAGAAGATCACAGATACGCAGTATTTT. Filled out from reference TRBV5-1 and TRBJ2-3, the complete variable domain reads KAGVTQTPRYLIKTRGQQVTLSCSPISGHRSVSWYQQTPGQGLQFLFEYFSETQRNKGNFPGRFSGRQFSNSRSEMNVSTLELGDSALYLCASSQEKITDTQYFGPGTRLTVL.

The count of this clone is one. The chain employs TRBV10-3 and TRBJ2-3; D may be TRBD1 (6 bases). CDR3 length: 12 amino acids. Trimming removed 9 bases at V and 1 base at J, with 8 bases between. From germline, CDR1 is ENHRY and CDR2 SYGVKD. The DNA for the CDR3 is TGTGCCATGGACAGTGGCACAGATACGCAGTATTTT. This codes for CAMDSGTDTQYF.

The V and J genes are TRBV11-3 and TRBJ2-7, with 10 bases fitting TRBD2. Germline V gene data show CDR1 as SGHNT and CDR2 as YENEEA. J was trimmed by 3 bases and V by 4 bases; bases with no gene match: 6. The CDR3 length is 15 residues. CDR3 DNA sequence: TGTGCCAGCAGCTCAGGCGGGACTAGCGACTACGAGCAGTACTTC. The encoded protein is CASSSGGTSDYEQYF.

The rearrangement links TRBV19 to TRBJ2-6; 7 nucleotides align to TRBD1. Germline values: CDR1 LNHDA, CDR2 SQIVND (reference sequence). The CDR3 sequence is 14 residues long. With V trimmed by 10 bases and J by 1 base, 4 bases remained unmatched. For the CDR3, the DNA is TGTGCCACAAAGACAGGGTCTGGGGCCAACGTCCTGACTTTC. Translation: CATKTGSGANVLTF.

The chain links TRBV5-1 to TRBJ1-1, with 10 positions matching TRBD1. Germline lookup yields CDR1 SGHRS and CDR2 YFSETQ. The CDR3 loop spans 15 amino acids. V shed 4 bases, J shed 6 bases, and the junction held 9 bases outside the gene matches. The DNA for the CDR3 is TGCGCCAGCAGCGAAAGGGGACAGGGGCGCTCTGAAGCTTTCTTT. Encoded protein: CASSERGQGRSEAFF. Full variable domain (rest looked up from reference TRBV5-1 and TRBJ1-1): KAGVTQTPRYLIKTRGQQVTLSCSPISGHRSVSWYQQTPGQGLQFLFEYFSETQRNKGNFPGRFSGRQFSNSRSEMNVSTLELGDSALYLCASSERGQGRSEAFFGQGTRLTVV.

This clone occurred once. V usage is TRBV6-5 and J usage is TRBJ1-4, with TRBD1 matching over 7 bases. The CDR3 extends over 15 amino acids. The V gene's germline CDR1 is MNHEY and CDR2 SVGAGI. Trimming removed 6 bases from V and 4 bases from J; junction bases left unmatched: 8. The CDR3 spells CASSLGDRVNEKLFF. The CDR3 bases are TGTGCCAGCAGCCTCGGAGACAGGGTTAATGAAAAACTGTTTTTT.

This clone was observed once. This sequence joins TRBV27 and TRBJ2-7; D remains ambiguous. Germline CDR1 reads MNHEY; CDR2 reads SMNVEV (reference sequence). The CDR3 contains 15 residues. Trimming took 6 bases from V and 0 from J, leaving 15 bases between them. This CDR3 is CASSSRRGPSYEQYF. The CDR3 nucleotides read TGTGCCAGCAGCTCTAGAAGAGGACCCTCCTACGAGCAGTACTTC.

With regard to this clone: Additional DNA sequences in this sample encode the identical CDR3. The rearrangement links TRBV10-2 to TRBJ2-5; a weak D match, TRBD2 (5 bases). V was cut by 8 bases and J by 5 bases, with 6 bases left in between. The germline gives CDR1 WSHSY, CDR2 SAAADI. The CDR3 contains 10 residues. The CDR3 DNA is TGCGCCAGCGAGGGCGAGACCCAGTACTTC. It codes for CASEGETQYF.

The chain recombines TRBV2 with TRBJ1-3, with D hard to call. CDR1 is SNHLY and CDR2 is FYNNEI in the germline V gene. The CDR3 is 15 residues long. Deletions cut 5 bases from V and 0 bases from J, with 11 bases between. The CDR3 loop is CASSKDRRSGNTIYF. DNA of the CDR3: TGTGCCAGCAGTAAGGACCGACGCTCTGGAAACACCATATATTTT.

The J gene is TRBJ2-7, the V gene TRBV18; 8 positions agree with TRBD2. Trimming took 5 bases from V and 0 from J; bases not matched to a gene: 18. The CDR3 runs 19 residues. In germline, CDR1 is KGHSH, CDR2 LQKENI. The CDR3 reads CASSTLGSAGGSSSYEQYF. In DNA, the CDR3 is TGTGCCAGCTCAACCCTCGGCTCGGCGGGAGGATCAAGCTCCTACGAGCAGTACTTC.

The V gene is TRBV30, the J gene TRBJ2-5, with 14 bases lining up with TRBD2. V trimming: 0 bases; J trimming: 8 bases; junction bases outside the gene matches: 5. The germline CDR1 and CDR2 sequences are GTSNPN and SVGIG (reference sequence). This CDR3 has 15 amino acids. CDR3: CAWSVGTSGSETQYF. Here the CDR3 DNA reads TGTGCCTGGAGTGTAGGGACTAGCGGGAGTGAAACCCAGTACTTC.

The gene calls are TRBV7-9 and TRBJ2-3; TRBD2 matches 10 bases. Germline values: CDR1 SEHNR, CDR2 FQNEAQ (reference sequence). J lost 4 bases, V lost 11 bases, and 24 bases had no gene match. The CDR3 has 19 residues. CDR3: CADSRLAGVPGCYSDTQYF. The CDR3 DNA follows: TGTGCCGACTCCCGGCTAGCGGGAGTTCCTGGTTGCTATTCAGATACGCAGTATTTT. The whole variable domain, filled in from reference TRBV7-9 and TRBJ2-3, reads DTGVSQNPRHKITKRGQNVTFRCDPISEHNRLYWYRQTLGQGPEFLTYFQNEAQLEKSRLLSDRFSAERPKGSFSTLEIQRTEQGDSAMYLCADSRLAGVPGCYSDTQYFGPGTRLTVL.

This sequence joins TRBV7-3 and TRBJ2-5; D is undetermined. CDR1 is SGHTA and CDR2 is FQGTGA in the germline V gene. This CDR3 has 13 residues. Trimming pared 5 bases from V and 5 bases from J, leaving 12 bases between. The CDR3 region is CASSRAAGETQYF. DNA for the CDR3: TGTGCCAGCAGCCGGGCAGCTGGTGAGACCCAGTACTTC.

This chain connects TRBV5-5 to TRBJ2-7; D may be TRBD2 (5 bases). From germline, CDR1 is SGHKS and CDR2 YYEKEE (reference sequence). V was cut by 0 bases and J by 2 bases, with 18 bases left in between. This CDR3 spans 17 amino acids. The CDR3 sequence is CASSLGLGSGRTYEQYF. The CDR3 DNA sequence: TGTGCCAGCAGCTTGGGATTAGGAAGCGGAAGGACCTACGAGCAGTACTTC.

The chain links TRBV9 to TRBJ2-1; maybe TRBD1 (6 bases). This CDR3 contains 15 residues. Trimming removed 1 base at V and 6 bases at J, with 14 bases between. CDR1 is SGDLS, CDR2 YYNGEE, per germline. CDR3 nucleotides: TGTGCCAGCAGCGTAACAGGGTACGTGTCCAATGAGCAGTTCTTC. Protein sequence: CASSVTGYVSNEQFF.

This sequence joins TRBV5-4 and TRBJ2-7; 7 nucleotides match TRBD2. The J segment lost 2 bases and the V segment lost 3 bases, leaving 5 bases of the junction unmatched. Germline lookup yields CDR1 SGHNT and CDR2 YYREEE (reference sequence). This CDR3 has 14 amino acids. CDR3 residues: CASSSGRFPYEQYF. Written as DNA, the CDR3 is TGTGCCAGCAGCTCCGGGAGGTTCCCCTACGAGCAGTACTTC.

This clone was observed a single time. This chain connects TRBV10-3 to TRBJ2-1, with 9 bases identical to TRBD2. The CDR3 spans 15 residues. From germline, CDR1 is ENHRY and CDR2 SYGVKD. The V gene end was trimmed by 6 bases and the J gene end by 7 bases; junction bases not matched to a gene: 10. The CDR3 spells CAIRMNSGSNNEQFF. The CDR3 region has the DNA TGTGCCATCAGGATGAATAGCGGGAGTAATAATGAGCAGTTCTTC.

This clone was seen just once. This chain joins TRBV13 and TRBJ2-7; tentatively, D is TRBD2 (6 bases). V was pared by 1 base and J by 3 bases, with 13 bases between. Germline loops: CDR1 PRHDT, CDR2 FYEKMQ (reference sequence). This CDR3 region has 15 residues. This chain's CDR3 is CASSLVGGANYEQYF. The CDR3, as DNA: TGTGCCAGCAGCTTAGTCGGCGGGGCTAACTACGAGCAGTACTTC. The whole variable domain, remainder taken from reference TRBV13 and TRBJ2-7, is AAGVIQSPRHLIKEKRETATLKCYPIPRHDTVYWYQQGPGQDPQFLISFYEKMQSDKGSIPDRFSAQQFSDYHSELNMSSLELGDSALYFCASSLVGGANYEQYFGPGTRLTVT.

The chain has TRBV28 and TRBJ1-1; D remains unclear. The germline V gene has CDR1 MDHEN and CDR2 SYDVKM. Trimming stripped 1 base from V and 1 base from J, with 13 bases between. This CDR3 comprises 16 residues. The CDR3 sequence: CASSLFLGRQNTEAFF. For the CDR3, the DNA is TGTGCCAGCAGTTTATTTCTAGGTCGGCAGAACACTGAAGCTTTCTTT.

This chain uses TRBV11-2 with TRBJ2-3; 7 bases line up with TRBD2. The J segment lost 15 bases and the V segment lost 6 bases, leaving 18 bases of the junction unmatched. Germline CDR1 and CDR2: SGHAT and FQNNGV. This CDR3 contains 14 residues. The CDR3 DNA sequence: TGTGCCAGCAGTCTTCCCAGTGGGGCGGGAGTACCCTATTTT. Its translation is CASSLPSGAGVPYF.

This chain's CDR3 is CASSYSSGRAIYEQYF. The CDR3 nucleotides read TGTGCCAGCAGTTACTCTAGCGGGAGGGCCATCTACGAGCAGTACTTC. The chain uses TRBV6-6 and TRBJ2-7, with 11 bases matching TRBD2. The ends lost 0 bases at V and 3 bases at J; junction bases unmatched: 4. The germline V gene encodes CDR1 MNHNY and CDR2 SVGAGI (reference sequence). The CDR3 is made up of 16 amino acids.

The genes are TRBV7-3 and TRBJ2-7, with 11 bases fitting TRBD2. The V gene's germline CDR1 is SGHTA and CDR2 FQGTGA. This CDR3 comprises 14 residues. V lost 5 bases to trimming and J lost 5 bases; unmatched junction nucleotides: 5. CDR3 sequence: CASSSTSGGNEQYF. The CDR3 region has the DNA TGTGCCAGCAGCAGTACTAGCGGGGGAAACGAGCAGTACTTC.